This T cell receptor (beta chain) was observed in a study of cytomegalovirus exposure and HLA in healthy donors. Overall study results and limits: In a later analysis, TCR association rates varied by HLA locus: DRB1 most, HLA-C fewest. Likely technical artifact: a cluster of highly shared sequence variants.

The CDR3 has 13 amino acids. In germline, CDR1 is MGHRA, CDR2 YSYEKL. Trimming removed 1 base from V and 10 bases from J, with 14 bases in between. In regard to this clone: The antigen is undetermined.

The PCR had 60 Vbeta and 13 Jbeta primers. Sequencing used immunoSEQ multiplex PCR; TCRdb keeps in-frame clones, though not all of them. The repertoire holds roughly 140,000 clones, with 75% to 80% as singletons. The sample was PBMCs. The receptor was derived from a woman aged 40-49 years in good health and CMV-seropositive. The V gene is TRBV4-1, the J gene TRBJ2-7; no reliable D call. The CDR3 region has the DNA TGCGCCAGCAGCCAAGCCCAAGAACTGCAACAGTACTTC. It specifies CASSQAQELQQYF.